Listed below are T cell receptor beta chains from one sample, sequenced in a study of beta chain features in type 1 diabetes. Only in-frame clones appear in the TCRdb table, and some are missing; sequencing was by immunoSEQ multiplex PCR. The sample records about 40,000 clones, approximately 49% being singletons. The specimen was central memory CD4+ T cells from blood. These receptors were taken from a woman between 18 and 29 years old in good health. CDR3s include the opening cysteine and the closing phenylalanine or tryptophan. A D gene is named only where the DNA matches it firmly. For some rows the clone size is stated as once, few or many, or as a class when expanded; others skip it.

D: TRBD1
length: 11
size: -
J: TRBJ1-2
V: TRBV10-3
DNA: TGTGCCACGCAGGGGGCGAGCGGCTACACCTTC
CDR3: CATQGASGYTF

D: -
length: 11
size: -
J: TRBJ1-4
V: TRBV20-1
DNA: TGCAGTGCTAGTACGAGTGAAAAACTGTTTTTT
CDR3: CSASTSEKLFF

D: TRBD2
length: 16
size: few
J: TRBJ2-2
V: TRBV4-1
DNA: TGCGCCAGCAGCCGGGAGAGCGGGAGTGTCTCCGGGGAGCTGTTTTTT
CDR3: CASSRESGSVSGELFF

D: TRBD1
length: 13
size: few
J: TRBJ1-1
V: TRBV7-3
DNA: TGTGCCAGCAGTCGACAGGGGAACACTGAAGCTTTCTTT
CDR3: CASSRQGNTEAFF

D: TRBD1
length: 15
size: -
J: TRBJ2-2
V: TRBV9
DNA: TGTGCCAGCAGCGCCGGGCAGGGGGCCACCGGGGAGCTGTTTTTT
CDR3: CASSAGQGATGELFF

D: -
length: 13
size: -
J: TRBJ2-5
V: TRBV30
DNA: TGTGCCTGGAGTGTAACGGGTTCGGTGACCCAGTACTTC
CDR3: CAWSVTGSVTQYF

D: TRBD1
length: 14
size: -
J: TRBJ1-2
V: TRBV5-5
DNA: TGTGCCAGCAGGCGGGACAGTACTTCCTATGGCTACACCTTC
CDR3: CASRRDSTSYGYTF

D: -
length: 16
size: -
J: TRBJ2-2
V: TRBV13
DNA: TGTGCCAGCAGCTTACTTAACAGGGGAGGTACCGGGGAGCTGTTTTTT
CDR3: CASSLLNRGGTGELFF

D: -
length: 16
size: -
J: TRBJ2-5
V: TRBV14
DNA: TGTGCCAGCAGCCAAACCATCAACAGGGTCGTGGAGACCCAGTACTTC
CDR3: CASSQTINRVVETQYF

D: TRBD1
length: 15
size: -
J: TRBJ2-5
V: TRBV29-1
DNA: TGCAGCGTTGAAGTGGGGACAGGGCGACAAGAGACCCAGTACTTC
CDR3: CSVEVGTGRQETQYF

D: TRBD1
length: 14
size: once
J: TRBJ1-2
V: TRBV29-1
DNA: TGCAGCGCCAAACCCGGGACAGGGAACTATGGCTACACCTTC
CDR3: CSAKPGTGNYGYTF

D: -
length: 16
size: few
J: TRBJ2-3
V: TRBV30
DNA: TGTGCCTGGAGTGTGTCATATACAGGGCAGGCAGATACGCAGTATTTT
CDR3: CAWSVSYTGQADTQYF

D: -
length: 10
size: few
J: TRBJ2-5
V: TRBV18
DNA: TGTGCCAGCTCCTCAGAGACCCAGTACTTC
CDR3: CASSSETQYF

D: -
length: 13
size: -
J: TRBJ1-5
V: TRBV19
DNA: TGTGCCAGTAGTGCTCGCGTTTATCAGCCCCAGCATTTT
CDR3: CASSARVYQPQHF

D: -
length: 16
size: -
J: TRBJ1-1
V: TRBV4-1
DNA: TGCGCCAGCAGCCGGAAAAGCAGGGATAGTGGATCTGGGACTTTCTTT
CDR3: CASSRKSRDSGSGTFF

D: -
length: 14
size: -
J: TRBJ1-1
V: TRBV5-5
DNA: TGTGCCAGCAGCTTACCGGGGATGAACACTGAAGCTTTCTTT
CDR3: CASSLPGMNTEAFF

D: TRBD2
length: 18
size: -
J: TRBJ2-1
V: TRBV7-3
DNA: TGTGCCAGCAGCCCCCGGGGAACGGGCCAGGGAGGGGACAATGAGCAGTTCTTC
CDR3: CASSPRGTGQGGDNEQFF

D: -
length: 14
size: -
J: TRBJ1-1
V: TRBV14
DNA: TGTGCCAGCAGCCAAGGACAGCCGAACACTGAAGCTTTCTTT
CDR3: CASSQGQPNTEAFF

D: -
length: 13
size: few
J: TRBJ1-2
V: TRBV7-6
DNA: TGTGCCAGCAGCCAGGACAGTAACTATGGCTACACCTTC
CDR3: CASSQDSNYGYTF

D: -
length: 13
size: -
J: TRBJ1-2
V: TRBV6-5
DNA: TGTGCCAGCAGCCCTGACGCGGGCTATGGCTACACCTTC
CDR3: CASSPDAGYGYTF

D: TRBD2
length: 15
size: -
J: TRBJ2-1
V: TRBV4-1
DNA: TGCGCCAGCAGCCAAGCCGGACTAGCGGGGGGGCCGAAGTTCTTC
CDR3: CASSQAGLAGGPKFF

D: TRBD1
length: 16
size: few
J: TRBJ2-5
V: TRBV5-1
DNA: TGCGCCAGCAGCGGGGGACAGGGGGCTCGGCAAGAGACCCAGTACTTC
CDR3: CASSGGQGARQETQYF

D: -
length: 14
size: -
J: TRBJ1-2
V: TRBV5-4
DNA: TGTGCCAGCAGCTTGGTACAGGCCGACTATGGCTACACCTTC
CDR3: CASSLVQADYGYTF

D: -
length: 12
size: -
J: TRBJ2-1
V: TRBV27
DNA: TGTGCCAGCAGTTTCTCCGGGATCAGGCAGTTCTTC
CDR3: CASSFSGIRQFF

D: -
length: 13
size: few
J: TRBJ2-7
V: TRBV11-2
DNA: TGTGCCAGCAGCTTTGTCCGGAGCTACGAGCAGTACTTC
CDR3: CASSFVRSYEQYF

D: TRBD1
length: 13
size: few
J: TRBJ1-1
V: TRBV18
DNA: TGTGCCAGCTCACCGGGACAGAAACTTGCAGCTTTCTTT
CDR3: CASSPGQKLAAFF

D: TRBD2
length: 16
size: -
J: TRBJ2-1
V: TRBV5-1
DNA: TGCGCCAGCAGCTTGAAGCGGGAGGGGATCTACAATGAGCAGTTCTTC
CDR3: CASSLKREGIYNEQFF

D: TRBD1
length: 14
size: -
J: TRBJ1-3
V: TRBV5-1
DNA: TGCGCCAGCAGCTCCGGGACAGGTTTTGACACCATATATTTT
CDR3: CASSSGTGFDTIYF

D: -
length: 14
size: -
J: TRBJ1-2
V: TRBV18
DNA: TGTGCCAGCTCACCCGAGGGAGCCAACTATGGCTACACCTTC
CDR3: CASSPEGANYGYTF

D: -
length: 13
size: -
J: TRBJ2-5
V: TRBV11-1
DNA: TGTGCCAGCAGCACCCACAGGGTAGAGACCCAGTACTTC
CDR3: CASSTHRVETQYF

D: -
length: 15
size: few
J: TRBJ2-1
V: TRBV7-2
DNA: TGTGCCAGCACGAAGGGCGGGGGCGACTACAATGAGCAGTTCTTC
CDR3: CASTKGGGDYNEQFF

D: -
length: 11
size: few
J: TRBJ2-5
V: TRBV7-9
DNA: TGTGCCAGCAGCTTCTCAGAGACCCAGTACTTC
CDR3: CASSFSETQYF

D: TRBD2
length: 17
size: -
J: TRBJ2-1
V: TRBV5-4
DNA: TGTGCCAGCAGCCCGTCTAGCGGGGGGCACCGGAGAAATGAGCAGTTCTTC
CDR3: CASSPSSGGHRRNEQFF

D: -
length: 11
size: few
J: TRBJ2-7
V: TRBV7-9
DNA: TGTGCCAGCAGCTTTACCTACGAGCAGTACTTC
CDR3: CASSFTYEQYF

D: -
length: 12
size: few
J: TRBJ2-3
V: TRBV6-6
DNA: TGTGCCAGCAGTTTCGAGTCAGATACGCAGTATTTT
CDR3: CASSFESDTQYF

D: -
length: 13
size: few
J: TRBJ2-3
V: TRBV19
DNA: TGTGCCAGTAGTATCAGGGGCACAGATACGCAGTATTTT
CDR3: CASSIRGTDTQYF

D: -
length: 14
size: -
J: TRBJ2-2
V: TRBV5-1
DNA: TGCGCCAGCAGGTCCGCAGGGATCCCCGGGGAGCTGTTTTTT
CDR3: CASRSAGIPGELFF

D: -
length: 13
size: -
J: TRBJ2-7
V: TRBV18
DNA: TGTGCCAGCTCACAAGTGGGAGAAAAGTCCCTTTACTTC
CDR3: CASSQVGEKSLYF

D: -
length: 13
size: -
J: TRBJ2-3
V: TRBV7-3
DNA: TGTGCCAGCAGCTCCGAACACACAGATACGCAGTATTTT
CDR3: CASSSEHTDTQYF

D: TRBD1
length: 13
size: -
J: TRBJ1-2
V: TRBV5-4
DNA: TGTGCCAGCAGCCGGCCAGGGGGCGGTGGCTACACCTTC
CDR3: CASSRPGGGGYTF

D: -
length: 15
size: -
J: TRBJ2-1
V: TRBV6-4
DNA: TGTGCCAGCAGTGAGCAGCCAGGGGCGAGCAATGAGCAGTTCTTC
CDR3: CASSEQPGASNEQFF

D: -
length: 12
size: -
J: TRBJ1-1
V: TRBV29-1
DNA: TGCAGCGTGACGGGGGTGGCGGACGAAGCTTTCTTT
CDR3: CSVTGVADEAFF

D: TRBD2
length: 16
size: few
J: TRBJ2-7
V: TRBV9
DNA: TGTGCCAGCAGCCCTCGGGTAGCGGGAGGATCCTACGAGCAGTACTTC
CDR3: CASSPRVAGGSYEQYF

D: TRBD1
length: 16
size: -
J: TRBJ2-1
V: TRBV5-1
DNA: TGCGCCAGCAGCTTAACAGGGGGCCGTTCTGGGAATGAGCAGTTCTTC
CDR3: CASSLTGGRSGNEQFF

D: -
length: 16
size: -
J: TRBJ2-1
V: TRBV5-4
DNA: TGTGCCAGCAGCTTGGGTGGGGGGTCCTCCTACAATGAGCAGTTCTTC
CDR3: CASSLGGGSSYNEQFF